Shown below are 10 T cell receptor beta chains from a single sample sequenced in a study of blood T cell repertoires in COVID-19. The assay was immunoSEQ multiplex PCR, and TCRdb's table has in-frame clones only and misses some. Found here are fewer than 350,000 clones, 75% to 95% of them singletons; the top ten hold around 6.8%. The sample comprised peripheral blood. These receptor sequences come from a woman aged 30 to 39 with COVID-19, enrolled during active disease.

This chain connects TRBV4-1 to TRBJ2-7; maybe TRBD2 (5 bases). The CDR3 runs 16 residues. V dropped 0 bases and J dropped 3 bases, with 15 bases sitting between them. The germline gives CDR1 MGHRA, CDR2 YSYEKL. The CDR3 DNA reads TGCGCCAGCAGCCAAGATGTCGGACCCGGAGGCTACGAGCAGTACTTC. Residues: CASSQDVGPGGYEQYF.

The chain couples TRBV27 to TRBJ1-6, with TRBD1 as a possible D gene (6 bases). This CDR3 spans 14 amino acids. V lost 3 bases and J lost 7, with 10 bases in between. From germline, CDR1 is MNHEY and CDR2 SMNVEV (reference sequence). Here the CDR3 DNA reads TGTGCCAGCAGTTTTCGGACAGTGAATTCACCCCTCCACTTT. Translation gives CASSFRTVNSPLHF.

The chain links TRBV3-1 (or the pseudogene TRBV3-2) to TRBJ1-2, with 10 bases lining up with TRBD1. The V and J ends lost 1 base and 8 bases, in that order; junction bases with no gene match: 4. Germline V gene lookup returns CDR1 LGHDT and CDR2 YNNKEL (reference sequence). The CDR3 length is 14 residues. DNA of the CDR3: TGTGCCAGCAGCCAAGGGACAGGGGGAGGCGGCTACACCTTC. It encodes CASSQGTGGGGYTF.

V gene TRBV11-2 combines with J gene TRBJ2-1; TRBD1 matches 9 bases. Germline CDR1 and CDR2: SGHAT and FQNNGV. V was clipped by 1 base and J by 8 bases; unmatched bases: 6. The CDR3 runs 15 residues. CDR3 loop: CASSLVDRGRDEQFF. CDR3 in DNA: TGTGCCAGCAGCTTAGTGGACAGGGGACGGGATGAGCAGTTCTTC.

The chain uses TRBV10-3 and TRBJ2-7; no firm D call. V dropped 4 bases and J dropped 2 bases, with 9 bases sitting between them. The germline CDR1 and CDR2 sequences are ENHRY and SYGVKD. This CDR3 has 13 residues. The CDR3 DNA reads as TGTGCCATCAGTGTCCAGGCTGCCTACGAGCAGTACTTC. Translated: CAISVQAAYEQYF.

The chain combines TRBV27 with TRBJ1-1; 7 positions match TRBD1. Germline values: CDR1 MNHEY, CDR2 SMNVEV (reference sequence). There are 16 residues in the CDR3. The trim removed 2 bases at V and 4 bases at J, leaving 10 bases unmatched. The CDR3 region is CASSLPRARGITEAFF. CDR3 coding DNA: TGTGCCAGCAGTTTACCTCGTGCCAGGGGGATCACTGAAGCTTTCTTT.

The chain's CDR3 is CASSSIAGRAEETQYF. DNA for the CDR3: TGTGCCAGCTCATCCATAGCGGGAAGGGCGGAGGAGACCCAGTACTTC. The chain employs TRBV18 and TRBJ2-5; 8 bases agree with TRBD2. Looked up from germline, CDR1 is KGHSH and CDR2 is LQKENI. V dropped 5 bases and J dropped 5; count of bases not matched to a gene: 13. The length of the CDR3 is 16 residues.

In this sample, this clone turned up once. The CDR3 region has the DNA TGTGCCAGCAGTTCTGAGCCCTCGGGGGAGCAGTACTTC. Its protein product is CASSSEPSGEQYF. This chain uses TRBV27 with TRBJ2-7; TRBD2 might be the D (5 bases). The germline V and J ends were trimmed by 4 bases and 7 bases, with 14 bases remaining between them. This CDR3 is built from 13 residues. Germline V gives CDR1 MNHEY, CDR2 SMNVEV (reference sequence).

The chain combines TRBV11-2 with TRBJ2-5; 9 bases line up with TRBD1. Germline CDR1 is SGHAT and CDR2 is FQNNGV. The V segment lost 1 base and the J segment 5 bases; nucleotides outside the gene matches: 11. The CDR3 covers 17 residues. The CDR3 sequence is CASSLGQGVGYGETQYF. The CDR3 DNA reads TGTGCCAGCAGCTTAGGACAGGGGGTGGGGTACGGCGAGACCCAGTACTTC.

The V and J genes are TRBV19 and TRBJ2-5, with TRBD1 matching 10 bases. The germline CDR1 and CDR2 sequences are LNHDA and SQIVND (reference sequence). This CDR3 is built from 15 residues. V was pared by 4 bases and J by 5 bases, with 7 bases of the junction left unmatched. The chain's CDR3 is CASSRGTGETETQYF. The CDR3 region has the DNA TGTGCCAGTAGTAGGGGGACAGGGGAAACGGAGACCCAGTACTTC.